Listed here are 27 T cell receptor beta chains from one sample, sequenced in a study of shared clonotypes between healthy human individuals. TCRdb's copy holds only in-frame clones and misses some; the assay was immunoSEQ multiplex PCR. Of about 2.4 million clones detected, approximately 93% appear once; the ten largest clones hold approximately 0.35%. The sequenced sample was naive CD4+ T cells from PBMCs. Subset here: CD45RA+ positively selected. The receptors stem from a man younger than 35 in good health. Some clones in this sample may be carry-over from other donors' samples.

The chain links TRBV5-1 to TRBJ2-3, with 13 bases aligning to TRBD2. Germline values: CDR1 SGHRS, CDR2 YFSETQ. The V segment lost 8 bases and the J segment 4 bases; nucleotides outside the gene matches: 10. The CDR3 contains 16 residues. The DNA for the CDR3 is TGCGCCAGTAAAAGACTAGCGGGAGGCCCCCCAGATACGCAGTATTTT. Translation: CASKRLAGGPPDTQYF.

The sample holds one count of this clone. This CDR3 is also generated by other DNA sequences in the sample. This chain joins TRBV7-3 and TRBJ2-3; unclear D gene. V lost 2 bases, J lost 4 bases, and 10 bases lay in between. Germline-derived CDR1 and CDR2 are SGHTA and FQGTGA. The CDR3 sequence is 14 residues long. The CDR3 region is CASSLRPEADTQYF. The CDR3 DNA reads TGTGCCAGCAGCTTACGCCCAGAGGCAGATACGCAGTATTTT.

The CDR3 sequence is CASSSLAGNPGELFF. CDR3 bases: TGTGCCAGCAGTTCACTAGCGGGAAACCCCGGGGAGCTGTTTTTT. The V and J genes are TRBV27 and TRBJ2-2; 10 bases are shared with TRBD2. CDR3 size: 15 residues. Germline trimming cut 4 bases from V and 6 bases from J; bases unmatched to any gene: 5. CDR1 is MNHEY, CDR2 SMNVEV, per germline (reference sequence).

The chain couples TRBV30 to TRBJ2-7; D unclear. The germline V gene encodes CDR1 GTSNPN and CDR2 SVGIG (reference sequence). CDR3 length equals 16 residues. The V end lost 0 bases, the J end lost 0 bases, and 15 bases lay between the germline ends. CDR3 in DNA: TGTGCCTGGAGTGTAGTAGTGTGGGCTCCCTCCTACGAGCAGTACTTC. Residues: CAWSVVVWAPSYEQYF.

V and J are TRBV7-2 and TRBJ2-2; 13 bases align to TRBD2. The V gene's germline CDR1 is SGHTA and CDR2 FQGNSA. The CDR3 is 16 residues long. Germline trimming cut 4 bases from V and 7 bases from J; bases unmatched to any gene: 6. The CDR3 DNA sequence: TGTGCCAGCAGCTCTACTAGCGGGAGGGACATCGGGGAGCTGTTTTTT. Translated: CASSSTSGRDIGELFF.

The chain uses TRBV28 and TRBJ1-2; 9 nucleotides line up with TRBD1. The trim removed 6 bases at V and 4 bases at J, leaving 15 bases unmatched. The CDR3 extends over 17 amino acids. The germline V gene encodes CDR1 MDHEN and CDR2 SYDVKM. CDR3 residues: CASRANLSGTGSYGYTF. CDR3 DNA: TGTGCCAGCAGGGCCAACCTCTCCGGGACAGGGAGCTATGGCTACACCTTC.

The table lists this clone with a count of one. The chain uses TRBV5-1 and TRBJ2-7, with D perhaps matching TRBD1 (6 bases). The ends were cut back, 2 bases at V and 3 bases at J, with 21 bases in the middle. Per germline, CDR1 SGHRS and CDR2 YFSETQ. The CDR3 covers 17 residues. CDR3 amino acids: CASSFGVARGVVYEQYF. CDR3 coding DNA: TGCGCCAGCAGCTTTGGCGTCGCCAGGGGAGTAGTCTACGAGCAGTACTTC.

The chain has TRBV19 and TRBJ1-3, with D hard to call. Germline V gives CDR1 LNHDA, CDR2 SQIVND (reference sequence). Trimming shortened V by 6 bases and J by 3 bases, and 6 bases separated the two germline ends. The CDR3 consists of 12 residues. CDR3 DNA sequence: TGTGCCAGTAGCGGCTATGGAAACACCATATATTTT. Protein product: CASSGYGNTIYF.

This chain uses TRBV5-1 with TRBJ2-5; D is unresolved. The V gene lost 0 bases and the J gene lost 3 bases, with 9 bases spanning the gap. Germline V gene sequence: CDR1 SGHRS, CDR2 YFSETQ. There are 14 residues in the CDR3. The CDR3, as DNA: TGCGCCAGCAGCTTGGAACCTGGGGAAGAGACCCAGTACTTC. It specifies CASSLEPGEETQYF.

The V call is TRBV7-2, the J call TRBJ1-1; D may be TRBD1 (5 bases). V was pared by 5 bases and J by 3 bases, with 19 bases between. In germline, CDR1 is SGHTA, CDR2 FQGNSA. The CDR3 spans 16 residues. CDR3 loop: CASSQMGGGGYTEAFF. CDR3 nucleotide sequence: TGTGCCAGCAGCCAAATGGGGGGAGGTGGGTACACTGAAGCTTTCTTT.

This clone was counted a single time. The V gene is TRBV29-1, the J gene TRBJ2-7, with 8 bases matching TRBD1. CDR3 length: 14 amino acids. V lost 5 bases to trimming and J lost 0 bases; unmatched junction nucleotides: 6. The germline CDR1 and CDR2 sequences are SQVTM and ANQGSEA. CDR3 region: CSVNQGAGSYEQYF. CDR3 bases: TGCAGCGTTAACCAGGGGGCTGGCTCCTACGAGCAGTACTTC.

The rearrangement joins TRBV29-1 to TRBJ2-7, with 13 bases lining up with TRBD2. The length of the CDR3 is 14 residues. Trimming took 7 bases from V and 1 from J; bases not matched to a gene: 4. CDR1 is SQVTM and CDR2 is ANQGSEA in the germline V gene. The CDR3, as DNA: TGCAGCGCCGAGGGACTAGCGGGATCCTACGAGCAGTACTTC. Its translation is CSAEGLAGSYEQYF.

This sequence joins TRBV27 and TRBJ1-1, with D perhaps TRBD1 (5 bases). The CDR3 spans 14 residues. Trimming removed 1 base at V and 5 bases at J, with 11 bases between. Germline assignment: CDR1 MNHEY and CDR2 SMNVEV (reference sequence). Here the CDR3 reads CASSLYPGGTEAFF. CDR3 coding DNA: TGTGCCAGCAGTTTATATCCTGGGGGGACTGAAGCTTTCTTT.

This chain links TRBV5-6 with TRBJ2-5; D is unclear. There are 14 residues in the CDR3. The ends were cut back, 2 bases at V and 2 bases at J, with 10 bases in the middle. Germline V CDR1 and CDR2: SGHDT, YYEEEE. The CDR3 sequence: CASSLLGDQETQYF. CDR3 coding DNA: TGTGCCAGCAGCTTACTGGGCGATCAAGAGACCCAGTACTTC. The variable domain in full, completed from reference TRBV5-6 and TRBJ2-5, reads DAGVTQSPTHLIKTRGQQVTLRCSPKSGHDTVSWYQQALGQGPQFIFQYYEEEERQRGNFPDRFSGHQFPNYSSELNVNALLLGDSALYLCASSLLGDQETQYFGPGTRLLVL.

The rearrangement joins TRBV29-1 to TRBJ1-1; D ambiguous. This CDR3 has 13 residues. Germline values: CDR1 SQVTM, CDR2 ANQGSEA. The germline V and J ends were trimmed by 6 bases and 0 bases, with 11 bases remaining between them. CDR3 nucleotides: TGCAGCGTATGGCGGGTCCTGAACACTGAAGCTTTCTTT. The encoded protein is CSVWRVLNTEAFF.

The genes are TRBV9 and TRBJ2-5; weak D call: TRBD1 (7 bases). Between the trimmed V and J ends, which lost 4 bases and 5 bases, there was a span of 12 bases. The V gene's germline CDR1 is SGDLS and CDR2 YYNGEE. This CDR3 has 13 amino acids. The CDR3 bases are TGTGCCAGCAGCTTTCCAGGGGGGGAGACCCAGTACTTC. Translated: CASSFPGGETQYF.

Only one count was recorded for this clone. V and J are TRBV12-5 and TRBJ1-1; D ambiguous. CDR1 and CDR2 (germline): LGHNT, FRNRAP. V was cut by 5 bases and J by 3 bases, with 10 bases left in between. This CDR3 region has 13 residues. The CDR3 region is CASGRPGDTEAFF. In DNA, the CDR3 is TGTGCTAGTGGTCGCCCGGGAGACACTGAAGCTTTCTTT.

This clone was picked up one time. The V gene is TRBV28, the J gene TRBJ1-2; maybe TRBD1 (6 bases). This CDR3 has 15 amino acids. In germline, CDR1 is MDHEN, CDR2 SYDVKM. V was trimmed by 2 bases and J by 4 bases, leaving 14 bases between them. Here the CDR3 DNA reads TGTGCCAGCAGTTTAACGGGACACCAGTTCTATGGCTACACCTTC. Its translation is CASSLTGHQFYGYTF.

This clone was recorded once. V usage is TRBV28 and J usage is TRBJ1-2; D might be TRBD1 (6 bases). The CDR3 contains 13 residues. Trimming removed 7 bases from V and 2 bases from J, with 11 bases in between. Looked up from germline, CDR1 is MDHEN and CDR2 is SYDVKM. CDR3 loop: CASKPGANYGYTF. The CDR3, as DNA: TGTGCCAGCAAACCGGGGGCAAACTATGGCTACACCTTC.

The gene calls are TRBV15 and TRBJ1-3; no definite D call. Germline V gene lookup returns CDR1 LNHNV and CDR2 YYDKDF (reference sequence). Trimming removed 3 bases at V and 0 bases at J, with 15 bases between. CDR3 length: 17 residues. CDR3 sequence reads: CATSRTPAAASGNTIYF. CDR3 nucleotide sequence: TGTGCCACCAGCAGGACTCCGGCGGCGGCCTCTGGAAACACCATATATTTT.

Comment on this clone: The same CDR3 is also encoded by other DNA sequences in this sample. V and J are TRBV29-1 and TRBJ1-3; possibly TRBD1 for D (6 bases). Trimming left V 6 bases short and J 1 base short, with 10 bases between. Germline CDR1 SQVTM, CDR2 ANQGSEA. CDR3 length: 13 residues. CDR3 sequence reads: CSVDTGSGNTIYF. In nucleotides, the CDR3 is TGCAGCGTAGATACAGGGTCTGGAAACACCATATATTTT.

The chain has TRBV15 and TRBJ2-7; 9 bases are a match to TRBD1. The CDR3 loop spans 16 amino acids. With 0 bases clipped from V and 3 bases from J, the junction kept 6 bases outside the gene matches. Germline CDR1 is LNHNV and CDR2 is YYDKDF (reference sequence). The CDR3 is CATSRERGTGFYEQYF. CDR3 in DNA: TGTGCCACCAGCAGAGAGAGGGGGACAGGGTTCTACGAGCAGTACTTC. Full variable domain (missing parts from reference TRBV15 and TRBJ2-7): DAMVIQNPRYQVTQFGKPVTLSCSQTLNHNVMYWYQQKSSQAPKLLFHYYDKDFNNEADTPDNFQSRRPNTSFCFLDIRSPGLGDTAMYLCATSRERGTGFYEQYFGPGTRLTVT.

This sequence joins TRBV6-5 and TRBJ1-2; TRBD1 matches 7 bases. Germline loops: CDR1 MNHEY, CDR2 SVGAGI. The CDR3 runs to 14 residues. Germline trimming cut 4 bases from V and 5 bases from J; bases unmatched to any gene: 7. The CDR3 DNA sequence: TGTGCCAGCAGTTCTTACAGGGGCGGGTATGGCTACACCTTC. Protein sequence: CASSSYRGGYGYTF.

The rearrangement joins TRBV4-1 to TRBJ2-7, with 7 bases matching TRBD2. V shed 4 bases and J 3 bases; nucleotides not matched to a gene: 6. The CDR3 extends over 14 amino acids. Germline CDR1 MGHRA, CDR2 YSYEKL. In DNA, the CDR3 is TGCGCCAGCAGCCTGCTATGGGGGGGCTACGAGCAGTACTTC. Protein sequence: CASSLLWGGYEQYF.

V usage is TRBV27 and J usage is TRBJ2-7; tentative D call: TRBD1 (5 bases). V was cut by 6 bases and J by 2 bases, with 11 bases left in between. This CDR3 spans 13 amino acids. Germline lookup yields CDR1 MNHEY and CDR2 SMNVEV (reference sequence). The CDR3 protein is CASSQGLTYEQYF. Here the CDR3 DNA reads TGTGCCAGCAGCCAGGGCCTGACCTACGAGCAGTACTTC.

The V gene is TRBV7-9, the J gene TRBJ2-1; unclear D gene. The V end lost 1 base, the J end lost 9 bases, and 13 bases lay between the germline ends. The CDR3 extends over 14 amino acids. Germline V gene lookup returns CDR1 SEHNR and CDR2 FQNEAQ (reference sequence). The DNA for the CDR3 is TGTGCCAGCAGCTTAGGTACTTACGCGGTTGAGCAGTTCTTC. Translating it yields CASSLGTYAVEQFF.

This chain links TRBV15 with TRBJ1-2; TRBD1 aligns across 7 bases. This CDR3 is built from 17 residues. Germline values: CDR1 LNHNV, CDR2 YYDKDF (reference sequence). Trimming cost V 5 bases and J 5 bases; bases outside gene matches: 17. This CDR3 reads CATSLSPLTGVRYGYTF. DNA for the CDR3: TGTGCCACCAGCTTATCCCCACTAACAGGGGTTAGATATGGCTACACCTTC.